This is a list of T cell receptor beta chains from one sample in a study of OX40 agonist ivuxolimab in advanced cancers. Assay: immunoSEQ multiplex PCR; the TCRdb copy retains only in-frame clones and omits some. The sample includes under 50,000 clones, 88% seen only once; the top ten take roughly 8%. The sequences come from CD4+ or CD8+ T cells sorted from blood, collected in a trial of the OX40 agonist ivuxolimab. These receptors originate from an adult with an advanced solid tumor such as melanoma, head and neck, liver or kidney cancer. Each CDR3 is given with its conserved first and last residue. A D gene is named only where the DNA matches it firmly.

v_gene	d_gene	j_gene	CDR3nt	CDR3aa
TRBV27	.	TRBJ2-7	TGTGCCAGCAGTTTCAATCAGGGTAGCTACGAGCAGTACTTC	CASSFNQGSYEQYF
TRBV4-1	.	TRBJ2-5	TGCGCCAGCAGCCAAGCCTCGCGGGGAGGACAAGAGACCCAGTACTTC	CASSQASRGGQETQYF
TRBV18	.	TRBJ2-7	TGTGCCAGCTCACCACTAGCGGAAAGCTCCTACGAGCAGTACTTC	CASSPLAESSYEQYF
TRBV6-6	TRBD1	TRBJ1-2	TGTGCCAGCAGTTACTCGGCAGGGGGATATGGCTACACCTTC	CASSYSAGGYGYTF
TRBV18	.	TRBJ1-1	TGTGCCAGCTCTCGCGACGGACGTGAAGCTTTCTTT	CASSRDGREAFF
TRBV6-1	TRBD1	TRBJ1-4	TGTGCCAGCAGTTCGGGACAGGGGAATGAAAAACTGTTTTTT	CASSSGQGNEKLFF
TRBV27	TRBD2	TRBJ2-3	TGTGCCAGCAGTTTAGAGGCTAGCGGGAGGGCTACGCAGTATTTT	CASSLEASGRATQYF
TRBV7-2	.	TRBJ1-3	TGTGCCAGCAGCACCGGGGGGGCTAGCTCTGGAAACACCATATATTTT	CASSTGGASSGNTIYF
TRBV5-4	.	TRBJ2-1	TGTGCCAGCAGCTCCGCGCTAACCTACAATGAGCAGTTCTTC	CASSSALTYNEQFF
TRBV11-2	.	TRBJ2-3	TGTGCCAGCAGCTTAGGAGACACAGATACGCAGTATTTT	CASSLGDTDTQYF
TRBV12-5	.	TRBJ1-5	TGTGCTAGTGGCCTGGGGAGCAATCAGCCCCAGCATTTT	CASGLGSNQPQHF
TRBV4-3	.	TRBJ2-5	TGCGCCAGCAGCCAAGATCTTACTAGCTGGGAGACCCAGTACTTC	CASSQDLTSWETQYF
TRBV18	.	TRBJ2-1	TGTGCCAGCTCACCTCAAGGGAGGACCTCTCCAAACAATGAGCAGTTCTTC	CASSPQGRTSPNNEQFF
TRBV2	.	TRBJ1-4	TGTGCCAGCAGTGTACAGGGCCTTAGGGATGAAAAACTGTTTTTT	CASSVQGLRDEKLFF
TRBV6-5	.	TRBJ2-7	TGTGCCAGCAGTACGGACAGTACGACGCAGTACTTC	CASSTDSTTQYF
TRBV18	TRBD2	TRBJ2-7	TGTGCCAGCTCACCATTTGGGGAGGGTAGGAACGAGCAGTACTTC	CASSPFGEGRNEQYF
TRBV5-5	.	TRBJ1-5	TGTGCCAGCAGCCTAATCAGCAGCAATCAGCCCCAGCATTTT	CASSLISSNQPQHF
TRBV4-2	.	TRBJ1-5	TGTGCCAGCAGCCAAGATATCAGGGTACTTCAGCCCCAGCATTTT	CASSQDIRVLQPQHF
TRBV14	.	TRBJ1-1	TGTGCCAGCAGCCCTGGACAGATTTTAGGACGAGCTTTCTTT	CASSPGQILGRAFF
TRBV27	.	TRBJ2-2	TGTGCCAGCACCACCCTCCCGCGGAGCAACACCGGGGAGCTGTTTTTT	CASTTLPRSNTGELFF
TRBV30	.	TRBJ2-7	TGTGCCTGGACATCAGGGGGGGCGAATCCCTACGAGCAGTACTTC	CAWTSGGANPYEQYF
TRBV12-5	TRBD1	TRBJ2-5	TGTGCTAGTGGTATAACTCGACAGGGTCCTAGCCTCCAAGAGACCCAGTACTTC	CASGITRQGPSLQETQYF
TRBV7-2	.	TRBJ2-2	TGTGCCAGCAGCTTAGTTGGAAATACGTACACCGGGGAGCTGTTTTTT	CASSLVGNTYTGELFF
TRBV5-1	.	TRBJ1-1	TGCGCCAGCACCCCTTCGGGGCTGAACACTGAAGCTTTCTTT	CASTPSGLNTEAFF